Below, 30 T cell receptor beta chains from the same sample are listed, as sequenced in a study of T cells in Graves' hyperthyroidism and ophthalmopathy. The source material, RNA transcripts, was used to amplify TCR beta CDR3 regions. HTBI primers were used for first-round RT-PCR of the TCR CDR3. MiXCR was run by TCRdb on the multiplex PCR reads, yielding one entry per CDR3 protein. There are about 840,000 distinct CDR3 sequences in the sample; 38% occur only once, and roughly 8.3% lies in the top ten. The sample consisted of blood. The receptors come from a man aged 18 to 29 with Graves' hyperthyroidism.

This CDR3 is CASLAMNTGELFF. In DNA form, the CDR3 reads TGTGCCAGTCTTGCGATGAACACCGGGGAGCTGTTTTTT. The chain employs TRBV19 and TRBJ2-2; D not certain. V was shortened by 8 bases and J by 1 base, with 8 bases between the two germline ends. Germline values: CDR1 LNHDA, CDR2 SQIVND (reference sequence). The CDR3 loop spans 13 amino acids.

This clonotype occurred a few times. This chain joins TRBV5-1 and TRBJ1-1; no clear D. The CDR3 runs to 16 residues. Germline V gene lookup returns CDR1 SGHRS and CDR2 YFSETQ. V was trimmed by 0 bases and J by 2 bases, leaving 14 bases between them. The DNA of the CDR3 is TGCGCCAGCAGCTTGGTCCGGGAGTTCGCCAACACTGAAGCTTTCTTT. Its translation: CASSLVREFANTEAFF.

This clonotype has at least ten counts. The chain employs TRBV7-9 and TRBJ1-5; D not certain. The V end was cut by 1 base, the J end by 3 bases, with 4 bases between. The germline V gene has CDR1 SEHNR and CDR2 FQNEAQ (reference sequence). The CDR3 loop spans 13 amino acids. Here the CDR3 DNA reads TGTGCCAGCAGCTTAGACGACAATCAGCCCCAGCATTTT. As protein: CASSLDDNQPQHF.

This clonotype has only a few counts. This chain connects TRBV19 to TRBJ1-1; D unclear. Germline V gives CDR1 LNHDA, CDR2 SQIVND (reference sequence). CDR3 length: 12 residues. The germline V and J ends were trimmed by 3 bases and 6 bases, with 8 bases remaining between them. The CDR3 DNA follows: TGTGCCAGTAGTATGAGGGTCGCTGAAGCTTTCTTT. It codes for CASSMRVAEAFF.

The gene calls are TRBV9 and TRBJ2-7, with 10 bases matching TRBD2. Germline V lookup: CDR1 SGDLS, CDR2 YYNGEE. The CDR3 is 16 residues long. The junction had 6 bases not matched to a gene; V was cut back by 0 bases and J by 3 bases. The CDR3 is CASSVGASGSFYEQYF. The CDR3 DNA reads as TGTGCCAGCAGCGTAGGGGCTAGCGGGAGTTTCTACGAGCAGTACTTC.

To note about this clonotype: A much larger clone lies a single base off, so this may be a read error. The V call is TRBV7-3, the J call TRBJ1-1; D gene uncertain. V dropped 8 bases and J dropped 9 bases, with 10 bases sitting between them. The CDR3 extends over 10 amino acids. CDR1 is SGHTA and CDR2 is FQGTGA in the germline V gene. The CDR3 bases are TGTGCCAGCTCCCGCCCAAAAGCTTTCTTT. Translating gives CASSRPKAFF.

The chain joins TRBV19 to TRBJ2-7; D ambiguous. Germline V gene lookup returns CDR1 LNHDA and CDR2 SQIVND (reference sequence). Trimming removed 3 bases from V and 9 bases from J, with 3 bases in between. This CDR3 contains 9 residues. CDR3 nucleotides: TGTGCCAGTAGTATCGGGCAGTACTTC. Translating gives CASSIGQYF. The full variable domain, completed using reference TRBV19 and TRBJ2-7, is DGGITQSPKYLFRKEGQNVTLSCEQNLNHDAMYWYRQDPGQGLRLIYYSQIVNDFQKGDIAEGYSVSREKKESFPLTVTSAQKNPTAFYLCASSIGQYFGPGTRLTVT.

The chain couples TRBV7-2 to TRBJ2-6, with D perhaps matching TRBD1 or TRBD2 (5 bases each). Trimming took off 3 bases at V and 5 bases at J, with 8 bases between the two ends. The CDR3 spans 14 residues. The germline V gene encodes CDR1 SGHTA and CDR2 FQGNSA. The DNA for the CDR3 is TGTGCCAGCAGCTTGGAGGACAGGGCCAACGTCCTGACTTTC. Protein: CASSLEDRANVLTF.

This clonotype was recorded many times. The chain has TRBV7-9 and TRBJ2-5, with 7 bases lining up with TRBD1. The CDR3 spans 15 residues. Germline V gene data show CDR1 as SEHNR and CDR2 as FQNEAQ (reference sequence). The V gene end was trimmed by 1 base and the J gene end by 2 bases; junction bases not matched to a gene: 4. The CDR3 protein is CASSLGPGQQETQYF. The CDR3 DNA reads as TGTGCCAGCAGCTTAGGCCCGGGACAGCAAGAGACCCAGTACTTC.

The V gene is TRBV10-2, the J gene TRBJ2-5; 12 bases agree with TRBD2. Germline lookup yields CDR1 WSHSY and CDR2 SAAADI. CDR3 size: 15 residues. The trim removed 6 bases at V and 5 bases at J, leaving 7 bases unmatched. The chain's CDR3 is CASSKTSGSRETQYF. CDR3 nucleotide sequence: TGCGCCAGCAGCAAGACTAGCGGGAGTCGGGAGACCCAGTACTTC.

This clonotype occurred many times. At one end, the junction sequence differs from germline, possibly due to a read error. The gene calls are TRBV12-3 or TRBV12-4 and TRBJ1-5; no clear D gene. The length of the CDR3 is 13 residues. The CDR3 sequence is CASSLGSNQPQHF. Here the CDR3 DNA reads TGTGCCAGCAGCTTAGGTAGCAATCAGCCCCAGCATTTT.

This clonotype occurred many times. The chain employs TRBV19 and TRBJ1-1; a possible D gene is TRBD1 (5 bases). This CDR3 region has 15 residues. CDR1 and CDR2 (germline): LNHDA, SQIVND (reference sequence). Trimming shortened V by 5 bases and J by 3 bases, and 16 bases separated the two germline ends. CDR3 nucleotide sequence: TGTGCCAGTAGTCGATACGGGGGTGTGGACACTGAAGCTTTCTTT. Protein: CASSRYGGVDTEAFF.

This clonotype was recorded many times. The chain carries TRBV25-1 and TRBJ2-5; perhaps TRBD1 as D (5 bases). This CDR3 contains 14 residues. Deletions cut 8 bases from V and 5 bases from J, with 18 bases between. Germline V lookup: CDR1 MGHDK, CDR2 SYGVNS. Written as DNA, the CDR3 is TGTGCCAGCCCATTAATACAGGTCGAGGAGACCCAGTACTTC. It yields the protein CASPLIQVEETQYF.

This clonotype was recorded a few times. The chain employs TRBV12-3 or TRBV12-4 and TRBJ1-5; D not resolved. The CDR3 contains 14 residues. Trimming removed 4 bases from V and 3 bases from J, with 10 bases in between. In DNA form, the CDR3 reads TGTGCCAGCAGTTACGTCCGCCACAATCAGCCCCAGCATTTT. Encoded protein: CASSYVRHNQPQHF.

This clonotype was seen at least ten times. This sequence joins TRBV19 and TRBJ1-1; 7 nucleotides match TRBD1. The V segment lost 5 bases and the J segment 1 base; nucleotides outside the gene matches: 4. This CDR3 contains 14 residues. Germline V lookup: CDR1 LNHDA, CDR2 SQIVND (reference sequence). In DNA form, the CDR3 reads TGTGCCAGTAGTCAGGGGGTACCGAACACTGAAGCTTTCTTT. Its translation is CASSQGVPNTEAFF. The full variable domain, its missing parts supplied by reference TRBV19 and TRBJ1-1, is DGGITQSPKYLFRKEGQNVTLSCEQNLNHDAMYWYRQDPGQGLRLIYYSQIVNDFQKGDIAEGYSVSREKKESFPLTVTSAQKNPTAFYLCASSQGVPNTEAFFGQGTRLTVV.

To note about this clonotype: Given a much more abundant clone one base away, this may be a read error. The chain couples TRBV11-2 to TRBJ1-6; D not certain. CDR1 is SGHAT, CDR2 FQNNGV, per germline. V lost 1 base to trimming and J lost 11 bases, with 9 bases between them. The CDR3 extends over 13 amino acids. The CDR3 sequence is CASSLVIDPPLHF. DNA of the CDR3: TGTGCCAGCAGCTTAGTCATTGACCCACCCCTCCACTTT.

This clonotype was seen only a few times. The J gene is TRBJ2-2, the V gene TRBV20-1; tentatively, D is TRBD2 (5 bases). V lost 3 bases and J lost 6, with 14 bases in between. CDR1 is DFQATT and CDR2 is SNEGSKA in the germline V gene (reference sequence). The CDR3 length is 14 residues. The CDR3 nucleotides are TGCAGTGCTAGTGAGGGCCGTGAGTCCGGGGAGCTGTTTTTT. Protein sequence: CSASEGRESGELFF.

This clonotype was found a few times. The chain recombines TRBV7-8 with TRBJ1-2; D possibly corresponds to TRBD1 (5 bases). Germline CDR1 and CDR2: SGHVS and FQNEAQ. The CDR3 runs to 15 residues. V was cut by 5 bases and J by 4 bases, with 17 bases left in between. DNA of the CDR3: TGTGCCAGCAGCGCGGAAGGAGGGGTAGTCTATGGCTACACCTTC. Its translation is CASSAEGGVVYGYTF.

There are a few counts of this clonotype. The chain recombines TRBV9 with TRBJ1-1; 7 bases are a match to TRBD1. CDR1 is SGDLS and CDR2 is YYNGEE in the germline V gene. The CDR3 is 15 amino acids. The J segment lost 5 bases and the V segment lost 4 bases, leaving 11 bases of the junction unmatched. Written as DNA, the CDR3 is TGTGCCAGCAGCCCCAGACAGGGTGGGGGGACTGAAGCTTTCTTT. Translation gives CASSPRQGGGTEAFF.

The V gene is TRBV5-1, the J gene TRBJ1-6, with D perhaps TRBD1 (5 bases). Germline V gene data show CDR1 as SGHRS and CDR2 as YFSETQ. This CDR3 spans 15 amino acids. Trimming shortened V by 4 bases and J by 10 bases, and 18 bases separated the two germline ends. The DNA of the CDR3 is TGCGCCAGCAGCGCGGAGGGAGGGGCGAAGTCACCCCTCCACTTT. It is translated as CASSAEGGAKSPLHF. Filled out from reference TRBV5-1 and TRBJ1-6, the complete variable domain reads KAGVTQTPRYLIKTRGQQVTLSCSPISGHRSVSWYQQTPGQGLQFLFEYFSETQRNKGNFPGRFSGRQFSNSRSEMNVSTLELGDSALYLCASSAEGGAKSPLHFGNGTRLTVT.

On this clonotype itself: A read error is likely, as this CDR3 ends without the conserved phenylalanine or tryptophan. The chain has TRBV20-1 and TRBJ2-7; no reliable D call. Trimming shortened V by 4 bases and J by 5 bases, and 15 bases separated the two germline ends. The CDR3 loop spans 13 amino acids. Germline V gene lookup returns CDR1 DFQATT and CDR2 SNEGSKA (reference sequence). Here the CDR3 DNA reads TGCAGTGCTAAAGGACGGGTGGACCACGAGCAGTACCTC. Protein sequence: CSAKGRVDHEQYL.

This clonotype has at least ten counts. The chain uses TRBV29-1 and TRBJ2-2, with 7 bases that match TRBD1. V was clipped by 7 bases and J by 1 base; unmatched bases: 3. The germline V gene has CDR1 SQVTM and CDR2 ANQGSEA. CDR3 length: 13 residues. The CDR3 loop reads CSADRENTGELFF. The CDR3 DNA reads as TGCAGCGCTGACAGGGAGAACACCGGGGAGCTGTTTTTT.

The chain combines TRBV4-1 with TRBJ2-7; 7 bases match TRBD2. The CDR3 spans 16 residues. With V trimmed by 0 bases and J by 2 bases, 7 bases remained unmatched. Germline lookup yields CDR1 MGHRA and CDR2 YSYEKL. The CDR3 here is CASSQDPGLTPYEQYF. CDR3 DNA sequence: TGCGCCAGCAGCCAAGATCCGGGACTAACACCCTACGAGCAGTACTTC.

The chain couples TRBV13 to TRBJ2-7; 8 bases line up with TRBD1. With V trimmed by 7 bases and J by 0 bases, 5 bases remained unmatched. The CDR3 is made up of 14 amino acids. CDR1 is PRHDT and CDR2 is FYEKMQ in the germline V gene (reference sequence). CDR3 region: CASTWTGLSYEQYF. In nucleotides, the CDR3 is TGTGCCAGCACCTGGACAGGGCTCTCCTACGAGCAGTACTTC.

V and J are TRBV6-1 and TRBJ2-7; unclear D gene. V was shortened by 6 bases and J by 10 bases, with 19 bases between the two germline ends. The CDR3 spans 13 residues. Germline V gene sequence: CDR1 MNHNS, CDR2 SASEGT. The CDR3 region has the DNA TGTGCCAGCAGCTCGACGGCGCCCTTCTACCAGTACTTC. Its translation: CASSSTAPFYQYF.

The sample holds a few counts of this clonotype. The gene calls are TRBV14 and TRBJ2-7; weak D call: TRBD1 (6 bases). From germline, CDR1 is SGHDN and CDR2 FVKESK. The CDR3 is made up of 15 amino acids. V shed 1 base and J shed 5 bases, with 15 bases lying between them. In DNA form, the CDR3 reads TGTGCCAGCAGCCAAGGAAGGGGGTATTTGGACGAGCAGTACTTC. This gives the protein CASSQGRGYLDEQYF. The entire variable domain, with the rest obtained from reference TRBV14 and TRBJ2-7, is as follows: EAGVTQFPSHSVIEKGQTVTLRCDPISGHDNLYWYRRVMGKEIKFLLHFVKESKQDESGMPNNRFLAERTGGTYSTLKVQPAELEDSGVYFCASSQGRGYLDEQYFGPGTRLTVT.

Concerning this clonotype itself: This may be a read error: a much more frequent sequence differs by one nucleotide. This chain joins TRBV19 and TRBJ2-2, with D hard to call. Trimming cost V 9 bases and J 1 base, with 3 bases left between them. The CDR3 length is 11 residues. CDR1 is LNHDA and CDR2 is SQIVND in the germline V gene (reference sequence). The CDR3 here is CASVNTGELFF. DNA of the CDR3: TGTGCCAGCGTGAACACCGGGGAGCTGTTTTTT. The variable domain in full, completed from reference TRBV19 and TRBJ2-2, reads DGGITQSPKYLFRKEGQNVTLSCEQNLNHDAMYWYRQDPGQGLRLIYYSQIVNDFQKGDIAEGYSVSREKKESFPLTVTSAQKNPTAFYLCASVNTGELFFGEGSRLTVL.

The rearrangement uses TRBV5-5 and TRBJ1-4; 8 bases align to TRBD1. The CDR3 totals 15 residues. V shed 2 bases and J 7 bases; nucleotides not matched to a gene: 7. Germline V gene data show CDR1 as SGHKS and CDR2 as YYEKEE (reference sequence). In nucleotides, the CDR3 is TGTGCCAGCAGCTTATTCGACAGGGGAAGTGAAAAACTGTTTTTT. Its protein product is CASSLFDRGSEKLFF.

V and J are TRBV9 and TRBJ2-2; D is perhaps TRBD1 (5 bases). This CDR3 has 13 residues. Germline lookup yields CDR1 SGDLS and CDR2 YYNGEE. The V and J ends lost 0 bases and 13 bases respectively, with 13 bases between them. Written as DNA, the CDR3 is TGTGCCAGCAGCGTAGGCGCGGCAGGGTGGCTGTTTTTT. Translation: CASSVGAAGWLFF. Full variable domain (remainder filled in from reference TRBV9 and TRBJ2-2): DSGVTQTPKHLITATGQRVTLRCSPRSGDLSVYWYQQSLDQGLQFLIQYYNGEERAKGNILERFSAQQFPDLHSELNLSSLELGDSALYFCASSVGAAGWLFFGEGSRLTVL.

The V call is TRBV6-5, the J call TRBJ1-5; D may be TRBD1 (5 bases). Germline CDR1 MNHEY, CDR2 SVGAGI. The CDR3 is made up of 18 amino acids. V was trimmed by 6 bases and J by 0 bases, leaving 21 bases between them. The CDR3 region has the DNA TGTGCCAGCAGCCAACGGGGGGTGGAGAGGAATAGCAATCAGCCCCAGCATTTT. This translates into CASSQRGVERNSNQPQHF.